Here is one T cell receptor (beta chain) with its context. This clone was counted once. The target of this receptor is not known. No much larger clone exists at a distance of one base, and base qualities are not known. Other nucleotide sequences in the sample specify the same CDR3. The CDR3, from cysteine to phenylalanine, totals 15 residues. The DNA shown is the 45-base CDR3, in frame from base 1. V lost 0 bases and J lost 4 bases, and the count of bases not matched to a germline gene is 5. Per the germline V gene (reference sequence), MNHEY is the CDR1 and SMNVEV is the CDR2. Using the deep immunoSEQ assay, TCR CDR3 regions were amplified from genomic DNA by multiplex PCR. For each cell subset, the extracted genomic DNA was distributed evenly across all wells of several immunoSEQ 96-well plates, and each plate served as one replicate. For sorted subsets, each replicate PCR was loaded with approximately 200 ng genomic DNA, equivalent to about 30,000 T cell genomes. The purified libraries were quantified using a Qubit 3.0 fluorometer, sized with a Bioanalyzer 2100, and then quantified again using the KAPA Library Quantification kit. Each immunoSEQ 96-well plate was sequenced on its own single-read 150-cycle Illumina NextSeq 550 flow cell. Under the source paper's analysis protocol: The immunoSEQ output contained only junctional sequences without quality scores, so filtering could not match that applied to full-length reads. Sequences were annotated with PyIR, a Python wrapper for IgBLAST v1.9, using IMGT germline references to assign V/J genes and CDR3. Reads were filtered out if the reads had weak V/J assignments (E-value above 1e-6), no CDR3, stop codons, out-of-frame junctions, or ambiguous translated residues. V3J clonotypes were defined as sequences sharing the same inferred V gene, J gene, and CDR3 amino acid sequence. Percentage overlap between repertoires was computed as shared unique clonotypes divided by the size of the smaller repertoire. Repertoire richness was assessed with RTK rarefaction, the Chao1 estimator, and Recon v2.1 estimates of unobserved clonotypes. OLGA was used to compute generation probabilities for all TCRbeta clonotypes that the gDNA method yielded from a few donors. This immuneACCESS table, as held by TCRdb, lists in-frame sequences with V and J called but not all clones. Of the missing ones, under half trace to an unresolved V gene in checked studies; the others have no known cause. V, J and clone size are taken as reported in that table, and D and trimming were inferred from the DNA itself. The sample data list about 660,000 clones, and about 74% of these were observed just once. In total, the top ten clones hold around 1.6% of the sample.

This entry comes from a study of shared clonotypes between healthy human individuals (dated by TCRdb to about 2020). Broadly, across the study: Two women and three men aged 18 to 49 years were included in the cohort. To estimate repertoire size and how much clonotype sharing occurs between individuals, the study deeply sequenced the blood TCR repertoires of several healthy adults. Libraries were prepared and TCR repertoires were sequenced by different laboratories using diverse techniques, in order to increase sequencing depth and limit assay-specific biases. Between about 0.9 and 10 billion PBMCs per donor were obtained by leukapheresis. Per donor, three plates each were used for CD4 naive and CD4 memory, two for CD8 naive, and one for CD8 memory.

Healthy HIV-negative adults with no recently reported acute infections or vaccinations were included as donors. Every donor was a Caucasian adult residing in Nashville, Tennessee, USA. Magnetic negative selection was used to enrich CD4+ T cells, after which naive cells were positively selected on CD45RA and the negative fraction became the memory subset. Blood was obtained by leukapheresis, after which PBMCs were separated by Ficoll-Histopaque density gradient centrifugation and cryopreserved in liquid nitrogen vapor phase. Purity and quantity of every magnetically sorted T cell population were checked by analytical flow cytometry. Genomic DNA was isolated from each sorted fraction and quantified by UV absorbance on a Nanodrop 2000c. The paper's findings and limits, for the study overall: Compared with non-shared clonotypes, the clonotypes found in all four sorted-subset donors had higher generation probabilities. Because the study included a small number of donors, the genetic and exposure-history diversity represented was limited. Sampling was limited to blood, and TCR repertoires in tissue likely differ from TCR repertoires in blood. Based on pairwise subsampling, the degree of clonotype sharing among donors was expected to be affected by sequencing depth. When a few donors were compared, the shared fraction of clonotypes was about 5.5% for naive CD4, around 3.6% for naive CD8, more than 2% for memory CD4, and roughly 0.43% for memory CD8. Naive subsets generally had larger estimated clonotype richness than memory subsets did. Incomplete sequencing was indicated by rarefaction of sorted-subset datasets, despite the large sequencing depth.

This TCR was sampled from a woman aged 30 to 39 in good health. The chain uses TRBV27 and TRBJ2-7, and TRBD2 matches 8 of the central bases. Sequences were obtained from memory CD4+ T cells sorted from blood. In the paper's terms, the cell subset or site label means: CD45RA-negative fraction. Here is the DNA: TGTGCCAGCAGTTTATCGCGGGGGGCTACGTACGAGCAGTACTTC. This gives the protein CASSLSRGATYEQYF.